Presented here are 10 T cell receptor beta chains from one specimen sequenced in a study of cytomegalovirus exposure and HLA in healthy donors. Repertoires were generated with immunoSEQ multiplex PCR, while TCRdb's copy carries only in-frame clones and drops some. This sample carries 260,000 or so clones, around 89% of them seen once, and the ten largest clones take around 0.9%. Sequences were obtained from PBMCs. These receptors were taken from a woman younger than 35 in good health and CMV-seronegative.

This clone was counted a single time. This rearrangement joins TRBV27 to TRBJ2-2; D is uncertain. Germline CDR1 and CDR2: MNHEY and SMNVEV (reference sequence). The length of the CDR3 is 13 residues. The V end was cut by 4 bases, the J end by 7 bases, with 10 bases between. This chain's CDR3 is CASSSDFNGELFF. CDR3 nucleotide sequence: TGTGCCAGCAGTTCCGACTTCAACGGGGAGCTGTTTTTT.

This sequence joins TRBV5-1 and TRBJ2-7, with a weak D call TRBD2 (6 bases). Per germline, CDR1 SGHRS and CDR2 YFSETQ. V lost 6 bases to trimming and J lost 2 bases, with 21 bases between them. The CDR3 is 16 residues long. Here the CDR3 DNA reads TGCGCCAGCAAGCCCGACCTCCGGGACTCGCCCTACGAGCAGTACTTC. Amino acid sequence: CASKPDLRDSPYEQYF.

This clone was seen repeatedly, ten times or more. Different DNA sequences within this sample yield the same CDR3. The chain combines TRBV28 with TRBJ1-2, with 10 bases that match TRBD1. CDR3 length equals 14 residues. With V trimmed by 5 bases and J by 2 bases, 2 bases remained unmatched. Germline CDR1 MDHEN, CDR2 SYDVKM. The CDR3 loop is CASSPGQGNYGYTF. CDR3 nucleotide sequence: TGTGCCAGCAGTCCGGGACAGGGGAACTATGGCTACACCTTC.

The table lists this clone with a few counts. The chain joins TRBV6-1 to TRBJ1-5; TRBD1 agrees at 9 bases. The junction had 7 bases not matched to a gene; V was cut back by 6 bases and J by 7 bases. CDR1 and CDR2 from the germline V gene are MNHNS and SASEGT. The CDR3 extends over 14 amino acids. CDR3 bases: TGTGCCAGCAGGATACAGGGGGCAGGACAGCCCCAGCATTTT. Amino acids: CASRIQGAGQPQHF.

V and J are TRBV5-4 and TRBJ2-1, with TRBD2 matching 10 bases. Trimming cost V 6 bases and J 8 bases; bases outside gene matches: 14. There are 16 residues in the CDR3. Germline-derived CDR1 and CDR2 are SGHNT and YYREEE (reference sequence). The chain's CDR3 is CASTNKVLAGVHEQFF. The CDR3 DNA sequence: TGTGCCAGCACCAACAAGGTGCTAGCGGGAGTCCATGAGCAGTTCTTC.

The V gene is TRBV5-1, the J gene TRBJ2-3; TRBD2 is a possible D gene (5 bases). Per the germline V gene, CDR1 is SGHRS and CDR2 is YFSETQ. The CDR3 has 15 residues. The V end lost 0 bases, the J end lost 0 bases, and 8 bases lay between the germline ends. The CDR3 here is CASSLGGFSTDTQYF. CDR3 coding DNA: TGCGCCAGCAGCTTGGGAGGGTTTAGCACAGATACGCAGTATTTT. Variable domain in full (rest from reference TRBV5-1 and TRBJ2-3): KAGVTQTPRYLIKTRGQQVTLSCSPISGHRSVSWYQQTPGQGLQFLFEYFSETQRNKGNFPGRFSGRQFSNSRSEMNVSTLELGDSALYLCASSLGGFSTDTQYFGPGTRLTVL.

This clone occurred once. The gene calls are TRBV14 and TRBJ2-7, with 8 nucleotides matching TRBD1. The CDR3 is 16 residues long. Germline trimming cut 4 bases from V and 1 base from J; bases unmatched to any gene: 9. The germline V gene has CDR1 SGHDN and CDR2 FVKESK. The chain's CDR3 is CASSLGPQGASYEQYF. The CDR3 DNA reads as TGTGCCAGCAGCCTTGGCCCGCAGGGGGCTTCCTACGAGCAGTACTTC.

The V and J genes are TRBV6-5 and TRBJ1-3; D remains unclear. Germline assignment: CDR1 MNHEY and CDR2 SVGAGI. V dropped 8 bases and J dropped 7 bases, with 15 bases sitting between them. The CDR3 contains 13 residues. CDR3 amino acids: CASGRRSGNTIYF. For the CDR3, the DNA is TGTGCCAGCGGTAGGCGGTCGGGTAACACCATATATTTT.

The sample holds a few counts of this clone. This chain connects TRBV4-1 to TRBJ2-7; the D is unclear. There are 13 residues in the CDR3. The germline V and J ends were trimmed by 0 bases and 9 bases, with 12 bases remaining between them. Per the germline V gene, CDR1 is MGHRA and CDR2 is YSYEKL. In DNA, the CDR3 is TGCGCCAGCAGCCAAGATCACCAACCGGGGCAGTACTTC. Translation gives CASSQDHQPGQYF.

This chain joins TRBV7-8 and TRBJ2-7; 9 bases are a match to TRBD1. From germline, CDR1 is SGHVS and CDR2 FQNEAQ. The CDR3 has 16 residues. With V trimmed by 5 bases and J by 3 bases, 11 bases remained unmatched. CDR3 nucleotides: TGTGCCAGCAGCACCTGGGGACAGGGAGATAGCTACGAGCAGTACTTC. Translation: CASSTWGQGDSYEQYF.